These 19 T cell receptor beta chains originate from one sample sequenced in a study of T cell changes during pregnancy in multiple sclerosis. Generated by immunoSEQ multiplex PCR, the TCRdb table keeps only in-frame clones and is missing some. The data hold approximately 52,000 clones, with 85% to 95% observed a single time. The sequencing used CD4+ T cells from peripheral blood mononuclear cells, collected in the third trimester of pregnancy. These receptors were taken from a female donor with multiple sclerosis, enrolled in a pregnancy study.

This chain connects TRBV5-1 to TRBJ2-1; D is possibly TRBD2 (6 bases). The germline V gene encodes CDR1 SGHRS and CDR2 YFSETQ. This CDR3 region has 14 residues. Trimming took off 1 base at V and 6 bases at J, with 11 bases between the two ends. The CDR3 DNA reads as TGCGCCAGCAGCTTGACTAGCTGGCCCAATGAGCAGTTCTTC. Translation: CASSLTSWPNEQFF.

This clone was counted between two and nine times. The chain recombines TRBV30 with TRBJ1-1; perhaps TRBD1 as D (6 bases). CDR1 GTSNPN and CDR2 SVGIG come from the germline V gene (reference sequence). V lost 3 bases to trimming and J lost 8 bases, with 13 bases between them. The CDR3 covers 12 residues. The CDR3 loop is CAWSNRALEAFF. The CDR3 coding sequence is TGTGCCTGGAGCAACAGGGCATTGGAAGCTTTCTTT.

The chain has TRBV21-1 and TRBJ1-1. TRBV21-1 is reported as a pseudogene. This CDR3 has 16 amino acids. The CDR3: CASSKGSDGANTEAFF. The CDR3 DNA reads as TGTGCCAGCAGCAAAGGGAGCGACGGAGCAAACACTGAAGCTTTCTTT.

The V call is TRBV11-2, the J call TRBJ1-4; 8 positions agree with TRBD1. The CDR3 runs to 14 residues. Germline V gene data show CDR1 as SGHAT and CDR2 as FQNNGV. V gave up 5 bases and J gave up 7 bases; unmatched junction bases: 6. The CDR3, as DNA: TGTGCCAGCAGCGCACAGGGGGTATTTGAAAAACTGTTTTTT. Its protein product is CASSAQGVFEKLFF.

The rearrangement uses TRBV6-5 and TRBJ2-5; possibly TRBD2 for D (6 bases). This CDR3 spans 15 amino acids. Trimming shortened V by 6 bases and J by 5 bases, and 19 bases separated the two germline ends. The germline gives CDR1 MNHEY, CDR2 SVGAGI. The CDR3 coding sequence is TGTGCCAGCAGCGCCGCGGGACGGATCCAGGAGACCCAGTACTTC. Encoded protein: CASSAAGRIQETQYF.

CDR3 bases: TGTGCCAGCAGTTCCAACGGGGGACTCCACTATGGCTACACCTTC. This sequence encodes CASSSNGGLHYGYTF. The chain combines TRBV28 with TRBJ1-2; D is possibly TRBD1 (5 bases). V lost 4 bases to trimming and J lost 3 bases, with 15 bases between them. This CDR3 contains 15 residues. Germline V CDR1 and CDR2: MDHEN, SYDVKM.

The V call is TRBV4-2, the J call TRBJ1-6; tentatively, D is TRBD1 (6 bases). The CDR3 loop spans 21 amino acids. V lost 0 bases, J lost 1 base, and 22 bases lay in between. The V gene's germline CDR1 is LGHNA and CDR2 YNFKEQ. Written as DNA, the CDR3 is TGTGCCAGCAGCCAAGATGTAATACAGGGACTACGGGGGTCCTATAATTCACCCCTCCACTTT. Translation: CASSQDVIQGLRGSYNSPLHF.

This clone has only a few counts. V usage is TRBV5-1 and J usage is TRBJ2-2; 11 nucleotides line up with TRBD2. Germline trimming cut 7 bases from V and 2 bases from J; bases unmatched to any gene: 13. The CDR3 has 18 residues. CDR1 SGHRS and CDR2 YFSETQ come from the germline V gene. The CDR3 DNA reads as TGCGCCAGCTCCGCAGGCCTAGCGGGGGGCCTAAACACCGGGGAGCTGTTTTTT. The encoded protein is CASSAGLAGGLNTGELFF.

V usage is TRBV4-1 and J usage is TRBJ1-5; possible D gene TRBD1, 5 bases. Germline V gene lookup returns CDR1 MGHRA and CDR2 YSYEKL. This CDR3 region has 16 residues. The ends were cut back, 0 bases at V and 0 bases at J, with 9 bases in the middle. For the CDR3, the DNA is TGCGCCAGCAGCCAAGATCCAGGGATTAGCAATCAGCCCCAGCATTTT. Its translation is CASSQDPGISNQPQHF.

The gene calls are TRBV14 and TRBJ1-1, with D possibly TRBD1 on 6 matching bases. Trimming cost V 2 bases and J 2 bases, with 9 bases left between them. The CDR3 loop spans 14 amino acids. In germline, CDR1 is SGHDN, CDR2 FVKESK. CDR3: CASSQKGVNTEAFF. The CDR3, as DNA: TGTGCCAGCAGCCAAAAGGGGGTAAACACTGAAGCTTTCTTT.

This clone has only one observation. The CDR3, as DNA: TGTGCCAGTAGTTCCCGCCCCGGGACAGGGGAATATTTCGGTGGCTACACCTTC. It encodes CASSSRPGTGEYFGGYTF. The genes are TRBV19 and TRBJ1-2; 10 bases map to TRBD1. This CDR3 spans 18 amino acids. Germline V gene data show CDR1 as LNHDA and CDR2 as SQIVND (reference sequence). Trimming removed 5 bases from V and 7 bases from J; junction bases left unmatched: 19.

The chain is built from TRBV5-4 and TRBJ2-5; D gene unclear. The germline V gene encodes CDR1 SGHNT and CDR2 YYREEE (reference sequence). The CDR3 covers 13 residues. V was cut by 1 base and J by 3 bases, with 7 bases left in between. CDR3 sequence (DNA): TGTGCCAGCAGCTTGTTGGCTGAAGAGACCCAGTACTTC. It specifies CASSLLAEETQYF.

This chain connects TRBV7-9 to TRBJ1-1, with 11 bases that match TRBD1. V shed 6 bases, J shed 3 bases, and the junction held 6 bases outside the gene matches. The CDR3 runs to 15 residues. The V gene's germline CDR1 is SEHNR and CDR2 FQNEAQ (reference sequence). This CDR3 reads CASSTDRGPHTEAFF. The CDR3, as DNA: TGTGCCAGCAGTACGGACAGGGGGCCCCACACTGAAGCTTTCTTT. Based on the CDR3 plus reference TRBV7-9 and TRBJ1-1, the full variable domain is DTGVSQNPRHKITKRGQNVTFRCDPISEHNRLYWYRQTLGQGPEFLTYFQNEAQLEKSRLLSDRFSAERPKGSFSTLEIQRTEQGDSAMYLCASSTDRGPHTEAFFGQGTRLTVV.

The count of this clone is one. This chain joins TRBV19 and TRBJ1-1; D is possibly TRBD1 (5 bases). The CDR3 covers 12 residues. Trimming took 6 bases from V and 5 from J, leaving 10 bases between them. CDR1 is LNHDA, CDR2 SQIVND, per germline (reference sequence). CDR3 DNA sequence: TGTGCCAGTAGAGACAGACCGACTGAAGCTTTCTTT. Its protein is CASRDRPTEAFF.

The chain is built from TRBV27 and TRBJ1-6; no clear D. Germline V CDR1 and CDR2: MNHEY, SMNVEV (reference sequence). The CDR3 totals 15 residues. Deletions cut 5 bases from V and 0 bases from J, with 8 bases between. CDR3 in DNA: TGTGCCAGCAGTGTCCGGAGCTCCTATAATTCACCCCTCCACTTT. This sequence encodes CASSVRSSYNSPLHF.

The J gene is TRBJ1-1, the V gene TRBV6-6; possibly TRBD1 for D (6 bases). The germline gives CDR1 MNHNY, CDR2 SVGAGI (reference sequence). The CDR3 spans 14 residues. Trimming left V 5 bases short and J 3 bases short, with 13 bases between. CDR3 amino acids: CASSLRDTHTEAFF. In DNA form, the CDR3 reads TGTGCCAGCAGTCTCCGGGACACCCACACTGAAGCTTTCTTT.

The chain employs TRBV4-2 and TRBJ1-4; tentative D call: TRBD1 (5 bases). CDR3 size: 16 residues. The germline V gene has CDR1 LGHNA and CDR2 YNFKEQ. V was cut by 3 bases and J by 2 bases, with 13 bases left in between. The CDR3 bases are TGTGCCAGCAGCCATCCCGCGGGGGTCACTAATGAAAAACTGTTTTTT. This gives the protein CASSHPAGVTNEKLFF.

V gene TRBV7-8 combines with J gene TRBJ2-2; D is perhaps TRBD2 (6 bases). Trimming removed 1 base at V and 4 bases at J, with 10 bases between. Germline CDR1 and CDR2: SGHVS and FQNEAQ. This CDR3 region has 15 residues. As DNA, the CDR3 is TGTGCCAGCAGCTTAGTAGCGGATTTCACCGGGGAGCTGTTTTTT. Protein product: CASSLVADFTGELFF.

The genes are TRBV28 and TRBJ2-2; 11 bases are shared with TRBD2. The CDR3 is 15 amino acids. Germline trimming cut 8 bases from V and 4 bases from J; bases unmatched to any gene: 6. Germline V lookup: CDR1 MDHEN, CDR2 SYDVKM. This chain's CDR3 is CASGLAGGITGELFF. The CDR3, as DNA: TGTGCCAGCGGGTTAGCGGGAGGGATCACCGGGGAGCTGTTTTTT.